The 9 T cell receptor beta chains below all came from one sample that was sequenced in a study of T cell repertoires in cytomegalovirus infection. Each CDR3 protein is one row after TCRdb ran MiXCR on the reads. The sample has 450,000 to 650,000 distinct CDR3 sequences, more than 20% seen once. Source material: PBMCs. The origin of the receptors is a human donor in good health (CMV status not recorded). Some clones in this sample may be carry-over from other donors' samples.

The rearrangement joins TRBV7-9 to TRBJ2-1; 7 nucleotides line up with TRBD2. The CDR3 length is 15 residues. The J segment lost 2 bases and the V segment lost 5 bases, leaving 6 bases of the junction unmatched. The V gene's germline CDR1 is SEHNR and CDR2 FQNEAQ (reference sequence). In nucleotides, the CDR3 is TGTGCCAGCAGCGCCAGACTAGCAGCCTACAATGAGCAGTTCTTC. Amino acid sequence: CASSARLAAYNEQFF.

This clonotype has a count of ten or more. The chain carries TRBV20-1 and TRBJ2-1; D might be TRBD1 (5 bases). V shed 3 bases and J shed 0 bases, with 6 bases lying between them. This CDR3 spans 13 amino acids. Germline V gene lookup returns CDR1 DFQATT and CDR2 SNEGSKA (reference sequence). CDR3 sequence reads: CSASRGSYNEQFF. DNA of the CDR3: TGCAGTGCTAGTAGGGGCTCCTACAATGAGCAGTTCTTC.

The chain recombines TRBV19 with TRBJ1-4, with D possibly matching TRBD1 (5 bases). CDR3 size: 14 residues. Trimming shortened V by 7 bases and J by 10 bases, and 19 bases separated the two germline ends. Germline CDR1 is LNHDA and CDR2 is SQIVND (reference sequence). The CDR3 DNA reads as TGTGCCAGTACCCAGCTCAGCGGGGGTGGAAAACTGTTTTTT. Protein: CASTQLSGGGKLFF.

This clonotype was seen a handful of times. This chain connects TRBV7-2 to TRBJ2-4; D remains ambiguous. The CDR3 loop spans 14 amino acids. Germline V gene data show CDR1 as SGHTA and CDR2 as FQGNSA. V lost 6 bases and J lost 2, with 11 bases in between. The CDR3 reads CASSSSNSKNIQYF. The CDR3 DNA follows: TGTGCCAGCAGTTCGTCGAATTCCAAAAACATTCAGTACTTC.

This clonotype was detected only a few times. The chain combines TRBV11-1 with TRBJ2-2; 7 bases are shared with TRBD2. The V segment lost 5 bases and the J segment 7 bases; nucleotides outside the gene matches: 10. Germline lookup yields CDR1 SGHAT and CDR2 FQDESV (reference sequence). The CDR3 has 15 amino acids. CDR3 in amino acids: CASSPTGLVFGELFF. DNA for the CDR3: TGTGCCAGCAGCCCAACAGGACTAGTTTTCGGGGAGCTGTTTTTT.

This clonotype was observed a handful of times. This chain connects TRBV7-2 to TRBJ1-5; D possibly corresponds to TRBD1 (5 bases). The CDR3 runs to 15 residues. Trimming left V 10 bases short and J 0 bases short, with 16 bases between. Germline V gene lookup returns CDR1 SGHTA and CDR2 FQGNSA. The CDR3 bases are TGTGCCACCCAAAGACAGACCGATAGCAATCAGCCCCAGCATTTT. It yields the protein CATQRQTDSNQPQHF.

V is TRBV6-5 and J is TRBJ1-2; maybe TRBD1 (5 bases). V was shortened by 8 bases and J by 2 bases, with 15 bases between the two germline ends. The CDR3 sequence is 14 residues long. Germline values: CDR1 MNHEY, CDR2 SVGAGI. The CDR3 region has the DNA TGTGCCAGCTCTACAGCGGGGGGGAACTATGGCTACACCTTC. Encoded protein: CASSTAGGNYGYTF.

The V gene is TRBV7-9, the J gene TRBJ2-7, with D uncertain. CDR1 is SEHNR and CDR2 is FQNEAQ in the germline V gene (reference sequence). CDR3 size: 13 residues. V was pared by 3 bases and J by 5 bases, with 11 bases between. The CDR3, as DNA: TGTGCCAGCAGCTTCTACGGCCAGAACGAGCAGTACGTC. It encodes CASSFYGQNEQYV.

The chain employs TRBV7-9 and TRBJ2-7, with TRBD2 matching 8 bases. The CDR3 totals 15 residues. CDR1 and CDR2 from the germline V gene are SEHNR and FQNEAQ (reference sequence). Trimming removed 6 bases from V and 7 bases from J; junction bases left unmatched: 14. CDR3 sequence reads: CASSSETSDYSEQYF. Here the CDR3 DNA reads TGTGCCAGCAGTTCAGAGACTAGCGACTACTCTGAGCAGTACTTC.